This TCR beta chain comes out of a study of blood T cell repertoires in COVID-19. Clones were sequenced by immunoSEQ multiplex PCR, and TCRdb holds only the in-frame ones, with some missing. The sample includes 200,000 to 300,000 clones, 75% to 90% seen only once; the top ten take less than 1.6%. This clone came up once. The same CDR3 arises from other DNA sequences in this sample as well. The length of the CDR3 is 14 residues. Germline V CDR1 and CDR2: SGHRS, YFSETQ. With V trimmed by 4 bases and J by 5 bases, 8 bases remained unmatched. The TCR originated in a middle-aged woman who had recovered from COVID-19. The sequenced sample consisted of peripheral blood. The V and J genes are TRBV5-1 and TRBJ1-1, with TRBD1 matching over 7 bases. The chain's CDR3 is CASSPRQGGTEAFF. DNA for the CDR3: TGCGCCAGCAGCCCCCGGCAGGGGGGAACTGAAGCTTTCTTT.